These T cell receptor beta chains were read from a single sample in a study of tumor and adjacent non-tumor tissue in lung cancer. Using its own MiXCR run on the multiplex PCR reads, TCRdb lists one record per CDR3 protein. The data hold more than 85,000 distinct CDR3 sequences, with nearly 85% observed a single time. Material: lung tumor tissue. The receptors shown here come from a man between 65 and 79 years old with non-small cell lung cancer. CDR3s include the opening cysteine and the closing phenylalanine or tryptophan. The order of the fields is V gene, CDR3 length, J gene, CDR3 protein.

v_gene: TRBV11-2; len: 14; j_gene: TRBJ2-1; CDR3aa: CASSLYRLVSEQFF
v_gene: TRBV6-2/TRBV6-3; len: 16; j_gene: TRBJ2-2; CDR3aa: CASSSSEDQDTGELFF
v_gene: TRBV6-2/TRBV6-3; len: 15; j_gene: TRBJ2-1; CDR3aa: CASSSGLGNTDERFF
v_gene: TRBV13; len: 13; j_gene: TRBJ2-7; CDR3aa: CANSSIMGDEQYF
v_gene: TRBV4-2; len: 17; j_gene: TRBJ2-5; CDR3aa: CTSSPMAGRQFEETQYF
v_gene: TRBV10-2; len: 15; j_gene: TRBJ2-7; CDR3aa: CASTGTSGSDYEQYF
v_gene: TRBV4-1; len: 13; j_gene: TRBJ1-2; CDR3aa: CASSRQTVAGYTF
v_gene: TRBV5-1; len: 15; j_gene: TRBJ1-1; CDR3aa: CVSSLGGGMNTVTFF
v_gene: TRBV20-1; len: 14; j_gene: TRBJ2-7; CDR3aa: CSAGGGRSPYDQYF
v_gene: TRBV6-2/TRBV6-3; len: 18; j_gene: TRBJ1-1; CDR3aa: CASSYPRTGGRGRIRAFF
v_gene: TRBV29-1; len: 14; j_gene: TRBJ1-1; CDR3aa: CNVFVQGTKTEAFF
v_gene: TRBV13; len: 17; j_gene: TRBJ2-7; CDR3aa: CASSPHPGRDASYEQYF
v_gene: TRBV20-1; len: 14; j_gene: TRBJ2-7; CDR3aa: CSVDPLTRSYEQYF
v_gene: TRBV5-6; len: 13; j_gene: TRBJ2-3; CDR3aa: CTSSPDSLVTQYF
v_gene: TRBV5-6; len: 14; j_gene: TRBJ2-3; CDR3aa: CASSYRLAGDKQYF
v_gene: TRBV12-3/TRBV12-4; len: 14; j_gene: TRBJ2-1; CDR3aa: CASSLLREGNEQFF
v_gene: TRBV29-1; len: 12; j_gene: NA; CDR3aa: CGVEVGGETQFF
v_gene: TRBV12-3/TRBV12-4; len: 12; j_gene: TRBJ1-5; CDR3aa: CTSSDRVQPKHF
v_gene: TRBV28; len: 11; j_gene: TRBJ1-1; CDR3aa: CACISDIEAFF
v_gene: TRBV10-1; len: 15; j_gene: TRBJ2-1; CDR3aa: CASGRTGPYCNEQFF
v_gene: TRBV12-3/TRBV12-4; len: 13; j_gene: TRBJ1-1; CDR3aa: CISSLRDTQKAFF
v_gene: TRBV7-9; len: 13; j_gene: TRBJ1-1; CDR3aa: CASSAGSVSEAFF
v_gene: TRBV11-2; len: 14; j_gene: TRBJ1-1; CDR3aa: CASSLHRLLTEAFF
v_gene: TRBV29-1; len: 12; j_gene: TRBJ2-5; CDR3aa: CSVLGLPAYTHF
v_gene: TRBV6-2/TRBV6-3; len: 15; j_gene: TRBJ2-1; CDR3aa: CASTPGLGNTNEQSF
v_gene: TRBV11-1; len: 12; j_gene: TRBJ1-2; CDR3aa: CGSSLYRYAYTF
v_gene: TRBV30; len: 16; j_gene: TRBJ1-6; CDR3aa: CAWSVFGDSYNSPLHF
v_gene: TRBV5-4; len: 16; j_gene: TRBJ2-1; CDR3aa: CASSGAGTSGGAEQVF
v_gene: TRBV29-1; len: 13; j_gene: TRBJ2-7; CDR3aa: CSVVASGMHEQYF
v_gene: TRBV29-1; len: 13; j_gene: TRBJ1-5; CDR3aa: CSVEGSVGQPQHF
v_gene: TRBV5-6; len: 14; j_gene: TRBJ2-5; CDR3aa: CASSPSAGRKTQNF
v_gene: TRBV12-3/TRBV12-4; len: 14; j_gene: TRBJ1-2; CDR3aa: CASSQQGDIYGYTF